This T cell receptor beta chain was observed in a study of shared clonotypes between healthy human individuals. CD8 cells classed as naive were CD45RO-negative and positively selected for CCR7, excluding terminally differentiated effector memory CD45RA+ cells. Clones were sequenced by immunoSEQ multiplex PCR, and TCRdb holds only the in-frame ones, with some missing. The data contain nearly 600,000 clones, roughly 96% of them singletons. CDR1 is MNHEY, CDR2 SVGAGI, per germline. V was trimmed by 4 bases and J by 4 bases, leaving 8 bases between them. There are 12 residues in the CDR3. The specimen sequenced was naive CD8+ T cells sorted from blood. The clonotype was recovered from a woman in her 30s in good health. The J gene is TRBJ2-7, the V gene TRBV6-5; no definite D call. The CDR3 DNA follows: TGTGCCAGCAGTTCCTCTAGATACGAGCAGTACTTC. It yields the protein CASSSSRYEQYF.